This passage covers 19 T cell receptor beta chains from one sample sequenced in a study of vaccination and CD4 T cells after COVID-19. TCRdb fed the PCR reads into MiXCR, producing one record per CDR3 protein. The profile shows about 21,000 distinct CDR3 sequences, about 57% of them singletons. This material consisted of CD4+ T cells from blood, taken before SARS-CoV-2 vaccination. These receptors were collected from a human donor who had recovered from COVID-19.

For this clonotype: The junction departs from the called germline gene at one end, perhaps through a read error. The CDR3 loop is CASGLAAGGEKLFF. The CDR3 DNA follows: TGTGCCAGCGGTTTAGCGGCAGGGGGTGAAAAACTGTTTTTT. The chain joins TRBV27 to TRBJ1-4; 7 positions match TRBD1. The CDR3 is 14 amino acids. Germline lookup yields CDR1 MNHEY and CDR2 SMNVEV (reference sequence).

CDR3 in amino acids: CASSYNVYGYTF. DNA for the CDR3: TGTGCCAGCAGTTACAATGTCTATGGCTACACCTTC. The chain recombines TRBV28 with TRBJ1-2, with D unresolved. CDR1 MDHEN and CDR2 SYDVKM come from the germline V gene. The CDR3 is made up of 12 amino acids. Trimming stripped 4 bases from V and 4 bases from J, with 7 bases between.

This clonotype was counted between two and nine times. The J gene is TRBJ1-1, the V gene TRBV28, with a weak D call TRBD1 (5 bases). V was clipped by 6 bases and J by 1 base, with 12 bases between them. CDR3 length: 14 residues. Germline-derived CDR1 and CDR2 are MDHEN and SYDVKM. For the CDR3, the DNA is TGTGCCAGCAGACCAGGGTGGGGGAACACTGAAGCTTTCTTT. It is translated as CASRPGWGNTEAFF. Complete variable domain (other parts from reference TRBV28 and TRBJ1-1): DVKVTQSSRYLVKRTGEKVFLECVQDMDHENMFWYRQDPGLGLRLIYFSYDVKMKEKGDIPEGYSVSREKKERFSLILESASTNQTSMYLCASRPGWGNTEAFFGQGTRLTVV.

The chain uses TRBV12-5 and TRBJ2-1; 8 nucleotides match TRBD1. CDR1 and CDR2 from the germline V gene are LGHNT and FRNRAP. V was pared by 1 base and J by 5 bases, with 7 bases of the junction left unmatched. CDR3 length: 16 amino acids. This CDR3 is CASGLANRGDHNEQFF. In DNA, the CDR3 is TGTGCTAGTGGTTTGGCAAACAGGGGGGATCACAATGAGCAGTTCTTC.

CDR3 loop: CASSQEPHFQAGWALHF. The CDR3 bases are TGCGCCAGCAGCCAAGAACCCCATTTTCAGGCGGGGTGGGCCCTCCACTTT. V and J are TRBV4-1 and TRBJ1-6; D remains ambiguous. CDR3 length equals 17 residues. V lost 0 bases, J lost 14 bases, and 23 bases lay in between. Germline CDR1 reads MGHRA; CDR2 reads YSYEKL.

This clonotype has just a few counts. This chain connects TRBV10-3 to TRBJ2-5; TRBD2 agrees at 7 bases. Trimming at V came to 9 bases and at J to 1 base, leaving 5 bases not matched to a gene. The CDR3 has 13 residues. Germline loops: CDR1 ENHRY, CDR2 SYGVKD. The CDR3 nucleotides read TGTGCCATGTCGGGCGGGGGCCAAGAGACCCAGTACTTC. Its translation: CAMSGGGQETQYF.

V usage is TRBV6-5 and J usage is TRBJ2-1, with D perhaps TRBD1 or TRBD2 (6 bases each). Trimming removed 4 bases from V and 4 bases from J, with 14 bases in between. Germline CDR1 MNHEY, CDR2 SVGAGI. The CDR3 is made up of 15 amino acids. The CDR3 DNA is TGTGCCAGCAGTTGGAGGGGGTTTGGGTACAATGAGCAGTTCTTC. Translating gives CASSWRGFGYNEQFF.

The chain has TRBV19 and TRBJ2-7; D is unresolved. The CDR3 consists of 15 residues. Trimming stripped 2 bases from V and 2 bases from J, with 13 bases between. Germline V gene data show CDR1 as LNHDA and CDR2 as SQIVND (reference sequence). Written as DNA, the CDR3 is TGTGCCAGTAGTATAATGGCAGGACCTACCTACGAGCAGTACTTC. Translating gives CASSIMAGPTYEQYF.

The genes are TRBV6-1 and TRBJ2-2; D ambiguous. V lost 8 bases and J lost 0, with 13 bases in between. There are 15 residues in the CDR3. CDR1 is MNHNS and CDR2 is SASEGT in the germline V gene. CDR3 in amino acids: CASSPMGTNTGELFF. CDR3 in DNA: TGTGCCAGCTCCCCTATGGGGACGAACACCGGGGAGCTGTTTTTT.

The genes are TRBV9 and TRBJ2-3, with D maybe TRBD2 (5 bases). Trimming took 3 bases from V and 6 from J, leaving 17 bases between them. There are 15 residues in the CDR3. The V gene's germline CDR1 is SGDLS and CDR2 YYNGEE. CDR3 nucleotide sequence: TGTGCCAGCAGCGCCAACACTTACCGAGGGGATACGCAGTATTTT. This translates into CASSANTYRGDTQYF.

The chain uses TRBV27 and TRBJ1-2; 7 bases align to TRBD1. Germline V CDR1 and CDR2: MNHEY, SMNVEV (reference sequence). The V gene end was trimmed by 5 bases and the J gene end by 2 bases; junction bases not matched to a gene: 2. The CDR3 is 13 residues long. The CDR3, as DNA: TGTGCCAGCAGTCGACAGGGAAACTATGGCTACACCTTC. Translation gives CASSRQGNYGYTF.

J is TRBJ1-6 and V is TRBV7-9; perhaps TRBD1 as D (6 bases). Trimming removed 4 bases from V and 7 bases from J, with 11 bases in between. In germline, CDR1 is SEHNR, CDR2 FQNEAQ (reference sequence). The CDR3 covers 14 residues. Here the CDR3 DNA reads TGTGCCAGCAGCTCCGAAACAGGGAATTCACCCCTCCACTTT. Amino acid sequence: CASSSETGNSPLHF.

This clonotype was recorded once. The chain links TRBV5-4 to TRBJ2-1, with D perhaps matching TRBD1 (6 bases). There are 15 residues in the CDR3. Germline V gene lookup returns CDR1 SGHNT and CDR2 YYREEE (reference sequence). V was trimmed by 1 base and J by 5 bases, leaving 13 bases between them. CDR3 protein: CASSLWLAGDNEQFF. The CDR3, as DNA: TGTGCCAGCAGCTTGTGGCTAGCAGGGGACAATGAGCAGTTCTTC. The full variable domain, with the rest looked up from reference TRBV5-4 and TRBJ2-1, is ETGVTQSPTHLIKTRGQQVTLRCSSQSGHNTVSWYQQALGQGPQFIFQYYREEENGRGNFPPRFSGLQFPNYSSELNVNALELDDSALYLCASSLWLAGDNEQFFGPGTRLTVL.

The chain links TRBV7-3 to TRBJ1-2, with 10 positions matching TRBD1. This CDR3 has 16 amino acids. Trimming cost V 0 bases and J 5 bases; bases outside gene matches: 6. Germline V lookup: CDR1 SGHTA, CDR2 FQGTGA. The CDR3 DNA is TGTGCCAGCAGCTTAACGGGGGACAGGGGCGGGTATGGCTACACCTTC. The encoded protein is CASSLTGDRGGYGYTF.

In this sample, this clonotype turned up a few times. The V and J genes are TRBV6-1 and TRBJ1-2, with 9 bases fitting TRBD1. V lost 6 bases, J lost 3 bases, and 2 bases stayed unmatched. Germline V gene data show CDR1 as MNHNS and CDR2 as SASEGT. The length of the CDR3 is 13 residues. CDR3 protein: CASRRTGDYGYTF. CDR3 in DNA: TGTGCCAGCAGACGGACAGGGGACTATGGCTACACCTTC.

This clonotype was picked up a small number of times. The gene calls are TRBV19 and TRBJ2-7; perhaps TRBD2 as D (5 bases). V dropped 8 bases and J dropped 3 bases, with 17 bases sitting between them. CDR3 length: 14 amino acids. Germline CDR1 and CDR2: LNHDA and SQIVND (reference sequence). CDR3 nucleotides: TGTGCCAGTGCGGGTTGGAGAGCCTTCTACGAGCAGTACTTC. Its protein product is CASAGWRAFYEQYF.

This sequence joins TRBV11-2 and TRBJ1-6; 8 bases map to TRBD1. The germline V gene encodes CDR1 SGHAT and CDR2 FQNNGV. The CDR3 has 16 amino acids. With V trimmed by 6 bases and J by 7 bases, 11 bases remained unmatched. In DNA form, the CDR3 reads TGTGCCAGCAGACCCATACAGGGGGAACGGAATTCACCCCTCCACTTT. Translation gives CASRPIQGERNSPLHF. The entire variable domain, with the rest obtained from reference TRBV11-2 and TRBJ1-6, is as follows: EAGVAQSPRYKIIEKRQSVAFWCNPISGHATLYWYQQILGQGPKLLIQFQNNGVVDDSQLPKDRFSAERLKGVDSTLKIQPAKLEDSAVYLCASRPIQGERNSPLHFGNGTRLTVT.

The genes are TRBV20-1 and TRBJ2-5; D is unresolved. The V end lost 4 bases, the J end lost 2 bases, and 5 bases lay between the germline ends. CDR3 length equals 11 residues. Germline CDR1 DFQATT, CDR2 SNEGSKA (reference sequence). The CDR3 spells CSANTQETQYF. The CDR3 bases are TGCAGTGCTAACACACAAGAGACCCAGTACTTC.

This chain connects TRBV7-3 to TRBJ2-1; TRBD1 or TRBD2 may be the D gene (6 bases each). The germline V and J ends were trimmed by 1 base and 8 bases, with 15 bases remaining between them. Per the germline V gene, CDR1 is SGHTA and CDR2 is FQGTGA. This CDR3 region has 15 residues. In nucleotides, the CDR3 is TGTGCCAGCAGCTTAATGGTCCGGGGGCGGGATGAGCAGTTCTTC. Its protein is CASSLMVRGRDEQFF.